This is a list of T cell receptor beta chains from one sample in a study of T-cell memory formation after mild COVID-19. MiXCR was run by TCRdb on the 5' RACE reads, yielding one entry per CDR3 protein. The repertoire holds roughly 500,000 distinct CDR3 sequences, with about a fifth as singletons. The source material was PBMCs or a T cell subset sorted from them (not recorded which). Source of these receptors: an adult woman who had mild COVID-19 (a few samples of this study predate the infection). Cell type and time point are not known. The CDR3 runs from the conserved cysteine through the conserved F or W. D genes are given only for firm matches. Some rows mark clone size as missing; the rest say once, few, many or name a class of expanded clone.

J	size	V	D	CDR3	DNA
TRBJ1-5	few	TRBV6-5	.	CASSYGAPPSNQPQHF	TGTGCCAGCAGTTACGGGGCTCCCCCTAGCAATCAGCCCCAGCATTTT
TRBJ2-7	.	TRBV6-6	.	CASSPLANYEQYF	TGTGCCAGCAGTCCGCTAGCTAACTACGAGCAGTACTTC
TRBJ1-3	few	TRBV18	.	CANREASGNTIYF	TGTGCCAACAGGGAGGCCTCTGGAAACACCATATATTTT
TRBJ2-7	many	TRBV12-3/TRBV12-4	.	CASSLFTHEQYF	TGTGCCAGCAGTCTTTTCACACACGAGCAGTACTTC
TRBJ2-1	.	TRBV3-1	TRBD2	CASSQEGTSGIAIYNEQFF	TGTGCCAGCAGCCAAGAGGGGACTAGCGGGATCGCTATCTACAATGAGCAGTTCTTC
TRBJ1-2	few	TRBV7-9	TRBD1	CASSLAPGGAYGYTF	TGTGCCAGCAGCTTAGCCCCAGGGGGCGCGTATGGCTACACCTTC
TRBJ2-7	.	TRBV3-1	TRBD1	CASSQDLGQGSGEQYF	TGTGCCAGCAGCCAAGATTTAGGACAGGGGTCCGGCGAGCAGTACTTC
TRBJ2-2	many	TRBV7-2	.	CASSLGRSNTGELFF	TGTGCCAGCAGCTTAGGCAGGTCTAACACCGGGGAGCTGTTTTTT
TRBJ2-1	.	TRBV7-9	TRBD1	CASRPRDRVSYNEQFF	TGTGCCAGCAGGCCCCGGGACAGGGTCTCCTACAATGAGCAGTTCTTC
TRBJ2-2	few	TRBV27	.	CASHETGSANTGELFF	TGTGCCAGTCACGAAACAGGGTCCGCTAACACCGGGGAGCTGTTTTTT